One and the same sample provided the 30 T cell receptor beta chains below, sequenced in a study of cytomegalovirus exposure and HLA in healthy donors. Primers included in the PCR were 60 Vbeta and 13 Jbeta primers. Clones were sequenced by immunoSEQ multiplex PCR, and TCRdb holds only the in-frame ones, with some missing. There are 130,000 to 150,000 clones in the sample; about 76% occur only once, and 3% to 3.5% lies in the top ten. What was sequenced was PBMCs. The receptor source for this set is a female donor in good health and CMV-seronegative.

The chain employs TRBV30 and TRBJ2-7; 7 bases map to TRBD1. Germline V gene data show CDR1 as GTSNPN and CDR2 as SVGIG (reference sequence). J gave up 4 bases and V 1 base, and 10 bases lay outside the gene matches. The CDR3 runs to 15 residues. CDR3 protein: CAWSGGQRSKYEQYF. CDR3 bases: TGTGCCTGGAGTGGGGGACAGAGGTCTAAGTACGAGCAGTACTTC. The full variable domain, its missing parts supplied by reference TRBV30 and TRBJ2-7, is SQTIHQWPATLVQPVGSPLSLECTVEGTSNPNLYWYRQAAGRGLQLLFYSVGIGQISSEVPQNLSASRPQDRQFILSSKKLLLSDSGFYLCAWSGGQRSKYEQYFGPGTRLTVT.

This clone was picked up a small number of times. The genes are TRBV7-2 and TRBJ2-7; 11 nucleotides line up with TRBD2. Per germline, CDR1 SGHTA and CDR2 FQGNSA. The CDR3 covers 15 residues. The trim removed 8 bases at V and 7 bases at J, leaving 13 bases unmatched. The CDR3: CASGKNSGGAGEQYF. For the CDR3, the DNA is TGTGCCAGCGGAAAGAATAGCGGGGGGGCTGGGGAGCAGTACTTC.

This clone was observed a single time. This rearrangement joins TRBV27 to TRBJ2-2; weak D call: TRBD2 (6 bases). This CDR3 is 15 amino acids long. The germline V gene has CDR1 MNHEY and CDR2 SMNVEV (reference sequence). V lost 3 bases to trimming and J lost 5 bases, with 13 bases between them. This chain's CDR3 is CASSFGGLGTGELFF. The CDR3 DNA reads TGTGCCAGCAGTTTTGGAGGGCTTGGAACCGGGGAGCTGTTTTTT.

This clone appeared once. The genes are TRBV30 and TRBJ1-2; 12 bases map to TRBD1. Germline CDR1 and CDR2: GTSNPN and SVGIG (reference sequence). Unmatched junction bases numbered 16, after V lost 7 bases and J lost 4 bases. This CDR3 spans 17 amino acids. CDR3 nucleotides: TGTGCCTATCGCCTGGGTGGGACAGGGGGCTTTGTCTATGGCTACACCTTC. Its protein product is CAYRLGGTGGFVYGYTF. The full variable domain, in which reference TRBV30 and TRBJ1-2 provide the parts outside the CDR3, is SQTIHQWPATLVQPVGSPLSLECTVEGTSNPNLYWYRQAAGRGLQLLFYSVGIGQISSEVPQNLSASRPQDRQFILSSKKLLLSDSGFYLCAYRLGGTGGFVYGYTFGSGTRLTVV.

In its sample, this clone was seen a few times. J is TRBJ1-2 and V is TRBV4-3; D perhaps matches TRBD1 (5 bases). The CDR3 contains 15 residues. V lost 0 bases, J lost 2 bases, and 10 bases lay in between. Germline assignment: CDR1 LGHNA and CDR2 YSLEER. The CDR3 protein is CASSQEVQENYGYTF. CDR3 DNA sequence: TGCGCCAGCAGCCAAGAGGTACAGGAGAACTATGGCTACACCTTC.

The chain links TRBV9 to TRBJ2-1, with 8 bases identical to TRBD2. The CDR3 loop spans 15 amino acids. Germline V lookup: CDR1 SGDLS, CDR2 YYNGEE. Germline trimming cut 4 bases from V and 4 bases from J; bases unmatched to any gene: 7. The CDR3 reads CASSLERGKYNEQFF. The CDR3 DNA sequence: TGTGCCAGCAGCCTCGAGCGGGGGAAGTACAATGAGCAGTTCTTC. Filled out from reference TRBV9 and TRBJ2-1, the complete variable domain reads DSGVTQTPKHLITATGQRVTLRCSPRSGDLSVYWYQQSLDQGLQFLIQYYNGEERAKGNILERFSAQQFPDLHSELNLSSLELGDSALYFCASSLERGKYNEQFFGPGTRLTVL.

This chain links TRBV11-2 with TRBJ2-5, with a weak D call TRBD1 (5 bases). The length of the CDR3 is 13 residues. The V gene lost 5 bases and the J gene lost 7 bases, with 14 bases spanning the gap. CDR1 SGHAT and CDR2 FQNNGV come from the germline V gene. The CDR3 DNA is TGTGCCAGCAGCGCGACAGTTGCCGGGACCCAGTACTTC. It specifies CASSATVAGTQYF. Full variable domain (outside the CDR3, taken from reference TRBV11-2 and TRBJ2-5): EAGVAQSPRYKIIEKRQSVAFWCNPISGHATLYWYQQILGQGPKLLIQFQNNGVVDDSQLPKDRFSAERLKGVDSTLKIQPAKLEDSAVYLCASSATVAGTQYFGPGTRLLVL.

The chain uses TRBV4-1 and TRBJ2-2, with 14 bases aligning to TRBD2. The V gene end was trimmed by 1 base and the J gene end by 5 bases; junction bases not matched to a gene: 6. From germline, CDR1 is MGHRA and CDR2 YSYEKL. There are 18 residues in the CDR3. This CDR3 reads CASSQGGLAGVGTGELFF. CDR3 in DNA: TGCGCCAGCAGCCAAGGGGGACTAGCGGGAGTCGGTACCGGGGAGCTGTTTTTT.

V and J are TRBV2 and TRBJ2-1, with TRBD2 matching 11 bases. The CDR3 consists of 16 residues. With V trimmed by 6 bases and J by 8 bases, 12 bases remained unmatched. Germline V lookup: CDR1 SNHLY, CDR2 FYNNEI. The CDR3 loop reads CASRDNSGRGNYEQFF. The CDR3 DNA reads as TGTGCCAGCAGGGATAATAGCGGGAGGGGCAATTATGAGCAGTTCTTC.

This clone was observed a handful of times. The chain combines TRBV27 with TRBJ1-2; a weak D match, TRBD1 (6 bases). Germline CDR1 is MNHEY and CDR2 is SMNVEV (reference sequence). V lost 5 bases and J lost 7, with 17 bases in between. The CDR3 runs to 14 residues. CDR3 in DNA: TGTGCCAGCAGTACATCGGCAGGGGCTGGTGGCTACACCTTC. Amino acids: CASSTSAGAGGYTF.

In nucleotides, the CDR3 is TGCGCCAGCAGTCGGGACACCGGAGGTGGGGGCTACACCTTC. Its translation: CASSRDTGGGGYTF. The chain links TRBV5-1 to TRBJ1-2; TRBD1 might be the D (6 bases). Germline V lookup: CDR1 SGHRS, CDR2 YFSETQ. The V and J ends lost 5 bases and 8 bases respectively, with 19 bases between them. This CDR3 region has 14 residues.

The CDR3 bases are TGTGCCAGCAGTTACCCCGGGACAGGGATTTATGGCTACACCTTC. Translating it yields CASSYPGTGIYGYTF. The rearrangement uses TRBV6-5 and TRBJ1-2; 9 bases match TRBD1. The CDR3 runs 15 residues. The germline gives CDR1 MNHEY, CDR2 SVGAGI. The trim removed 2 bases at V and 5 bases at J, leaving 6 bases unmatched.

Concerning this clone: Additional DNA sequences in this sample encode the identical CDR3. The V and J genes are TRBV30 and TRBJ2-7; 8 bases match TRBD2. Germline CDR1 reads GTSNPN; CDR2 reads SVGIG (reference sequence). The CDR3 is made up of 14 amino acids. V was pared by 0 bases and J by 5 bases, with 6 bases of the junction left unmatched. DNA for the CDR3: TGTGCCTGGAGTGTGGGGACTAGTAGAGACGAGCAGTACTTC. Protein product: CAWSVGTSRDEQYF.

As concerns this clone: Other DNA sequences in the sample encode the same CDR3. This chain joins TRBV4-3 and TRBJ1-4; D is ambiguous. The CDR3 runs 15 residues. V shed 3 bases and J shed 5 bases, with 13 bases lying between them. Germline-derived CDR1 and CDR2 are LGHNA and YSLEER. DNA for the CDR3: TGCGCCAGCAGCCAGCGAACCGGGAGGAATGAAAAACTGTTTTTT. Translated, it gives CASSQRTGRNEKLFF.

This chain uses TRBV5-6 with TRBJ2-2; D is possibly TRBD1 (6 bases). Germline-derived CDR1 and CDR2 are SGHDT and YYEEEE. V lost 4 bases to trimming and J lost 1 base, with 11 bases between them. There are 15 residues in the CDR3. The CDR3 protein is CASSPGAGNTGELFF. The CDR3 DNA is TGTGCCAGCAGCCCAGGGGCGGGGAACACCGGGGAGCTGTTTTTT.

The genes are TRBV5-6 and TRBJ2-7, with D perhaps TRBD1 (6 bases). Germline-derived CDR1 and CDR2 are SGHDT and YYEEEE. The CDR3 is 12 residues long. V was pared by 0 bases and J by 6 bases, with 7 bases between. The CDR3 loop is CASSLEGVEQYF. The CDR3 bases are TGTGCCAGCAGCTTGGAGGGGGTCGAGCAGTACTTC.

V usage is TRBV5-4 and J usage is TRBJ1-3, with D unclear. The CDR3 length is 16 residues. CDR1 and CDR2 from the germline V gene are SGHNT and YYREEE (reference sequence). Trimming stripped 4 bases from V and 0 bases from J, with 14 bases between. CDR3 in DNA: TGTGCCAGCAGCCCGGGGAGAGCTCACTCTGGAAACACCATATATTTT. It is translated as CASSPGRAHSGNTIYF.

The genes are TRBV20-1 and TRBJ1-2; D may be TRBD1 (6 bases). The CDR3 runs 11 residues. The V gene's germline CDR1 is DFQATT and CDR2 SNEGSKA (reference sequence). The V and J ends lost 3 bases and 6 bases respectively, with 8 bases between them. CDR3 nucleotides: TGCAGTGCTAGTGGGGGCGATGGCTACACCTTC. Protein: CSASGGDGYTF.

CDR3 bases: TGTGCCAGCAGCCCACTCCGGGGCGAGCAGTACTTC. It encodes CASSPLRGEQYF. The chain uses TRBV5-6 and TRBJ2-7, with D perhaps TRBD2 (5 bases). Between the trimmed V and J ends, which lost 4 bases and 6 bases, there was a span of 11 bases. This CDR3 has 12 residues. Germline CDR1 reads SGHDT; CDR2 reads YYEEEE.

This rearrangement joins TRBV5-1 to TRBJ2-3, with 15 bases identical to TRBD2. The junction had 3 bases not matched to a gene; V was cut back by 3 bases and J by 1 base. CDR3 length equals 17 residues. Germline CDR1 SGHRS, CDR2 YFSETQ. In DNA, the CDR3 is TGCGCCAGCAGCTCCGGGACTAGCGGGGGGCGCACAGATACGCAGTATTTT. This encodes CASSSGTSGGRTDTQYF.

This rearrangement joins TRBV6-1 to TRBJ2-7; perhaps TRBD1 as D (7 bases). The CDR3 sequence is 14 residues long. V lost 5 bases and J lost 3, with 14 bases in between. Germline lookup yields CDR1 MNHNS and CDR2 SASEGT. This chain's CDR3 is CASSTIRGVYEQYF. DNA for the CDR3: TGTGCCAGCAGTACAATCAGGGGGGTCTACGAGCAGTACTTC.

The CDR3 spells CASRDGTGSQDTIYF. CDR3 sequence (DNA): TGCGCCAGCCGGGATGGGACAGGGTCGCAGGACACCATATATTTT. The chain carries TRBV5-1 and TRBJ1-3; TRBD1 agrees at 9 bases. V lost 7 bases to trimming and J lost 8 bases; unmatched junction nucleotides: 13. The CDR3 is 15 residues long. CDR1 is SGHRS and CDR2 is YFSETQ in the germline V gene.

This chain links TRBV27 with TRBJ1-1, with 11 bases fitting TRBD1. CDR1 is MNHEY and CDR2 is SMNVEV in the germline V gene (reference sequence). The CDR3 is 15 residues long. V was pared by 4 bases and J by 3 bases, with 4 bases of the junction left unmatched. The CDR3 reads CASSSRDRGYTEAFF. As DNA, the CDR3 is TGTGCCAGCAGTTCCCGGGACAGGGGGTACACTGAAGCTTTCTTT.

This clone was seen just once. This chain joins TRBV2 and TRBJ1-5, with 10 bases fitting TRBD1. The CDR3 sequence is 18 residues long. Germline assignment: CDR1 SNHLY and CDR2 FYNNEI. V shed 5 bases and J 3 bases; nucleotides not matched to a gene: 13. CDR3 loop: CASSRPGTGESPNQPQHF. In DNA form, the CDR3 reads TGTGCCAGCAGTCGTCCCGGGACAGGGGAATCACCCAATCAGCCCCAGCATTTT. The full variable domain, rest sourced from reference TRBV2 and TRBJ1-5, is EPEVTQTPSHQVTQMGQEVILRCVPISNHLYFYWYRQILGQKVEFLVSFYNNEISEKSEIFDDQFSVERPDGSNFTLKIRSTKLEDSAMYFCASSRPGTGESPNQPQHFGDGTRLSIL.

This clone was picked up one time. The chain employs TRBV28 and TRBJ1-3; TRBD1 aligns across 9 bases. The V segment lost 5 bases and the J segment 0 bases; nucleotides outside the gene matches: 8. Looked up from germline, CDR1 is MDHEN and CDR2 is SYDVKM. CDR3 size: 17 residues. CDR3 nucleotides: TGTGCCAGCAGTCCCGGGACAGGGATAATCTCTGGAAACACCATATATTTT. Translated, it gives CASSPGTGIISGNTIYF.

This rearrangement joins TRBV5-1 to TRBJ2-7; 8 bases are shared with TRBD1. Germline V CDR1 and CDR2: SGHRS, YFSETQ. The CDR3 is made up of 16 amino acids. With V trimmed by 0 bases and J by 2 bases, 7 bases remained unmatched. The DNA for the CDR3 is TGCGCCAGCAGCTTGGCTACAGGGGGAAAGGCCTACGAGCAGTACTTC. It codes for CASSLATGGKAYEQYF.

The V and J genes are TRBV7-8 and TRBJ2-5, with 9 bases that match TRBD2. This CDR3 is 16 amino acids long. The ends lost 4 bases at V and 5 bases at J; junction bases unmatched: 11. Germline values: CDR1 SGHVS, CDR2 FQNEAQ. The CDR3 sequence is CASSSWVDSGGETQYF. In DNA, the CDR3 is TGTGCCAGCAGCTCGTGGGTGGACAGCGGGGGGGAGACCCAGTACTTC.

The V gene is TRBV7-2, the J gene TRBJ2-3; D may be TRBD2 (6 bases). Looked up from germline, CDR1 is SGHTA and CDR2 is FQGNSA. The CDR3 sequence is 14 residues long. Between the trimmed V and J ends, which lost 5 bases and 2 bases, there was a span of 11 bases. Written as DNA, the CDR3 is TGTGCCAGCAGCCCACTAGCCTACACAGATACGCAGTATTTT. Amino acid sequence: CASSPLAYTDTQYF.

Only a few counts were recorded for this clone. This rearrangement joins TRBV7-9 to TRBJ2-1; 16 bases map to TRBD2. This CDR3 has 18 amino acids. J gave up 4 bases and V 1 base, and 4 bases lay outside the gene matches. The germline CDR1 and CDR2 sequences are SEHNR and FQNEAQ (reference sequence). The CDR3 DNA is TGTGCCAGCAGCTTAGGGGGACTAGCGGGGGGGCCTTACAATGAGCAGTTCTTC. Its protein product is CASSLGGLAGGPYNEQFF.

The chain joins TRBV11-2 to TRBJ2-2, with TRBD2 matching over 9 bases. The CDR3 totals 16 residues. In germline, CDR1 is SGHAT, CDR2 FQNNGV. V shed 5 bases and J 4 bases; nucleotides not matched to a gene: 8. The CDR3 region has the DNA TGTGCCAGCAGCCCCATAGCGGGAGTGGGCACCGGGGAGCTGTTTTTT. This codes for CASSPIAGVGTGELFF. The whole variable domain, filled in from reference TRBV11-2 and TRBJ2-2, reads EAGVAQSPRYKIIEKRQSVAFWCNPISGHATLYWYQQILGQGPKLLIQFQNNGVVDDSQLPKDRFSAERLKGVDSTLKIQPAKLEDSAVYLCASSPIAGVGTGELFFGEGSRLTVL.